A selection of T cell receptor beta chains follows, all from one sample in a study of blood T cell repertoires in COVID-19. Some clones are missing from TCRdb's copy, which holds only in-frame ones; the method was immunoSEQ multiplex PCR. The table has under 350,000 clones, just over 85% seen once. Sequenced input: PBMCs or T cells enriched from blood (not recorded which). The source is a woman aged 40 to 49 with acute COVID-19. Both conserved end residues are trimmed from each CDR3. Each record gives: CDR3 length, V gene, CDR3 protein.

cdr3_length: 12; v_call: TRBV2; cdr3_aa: ASSGGGANTEAF
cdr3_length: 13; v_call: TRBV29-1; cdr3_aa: SVDGTSGGTDTQY
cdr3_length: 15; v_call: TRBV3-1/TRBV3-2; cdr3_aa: ASSLTSPHMNTDTQY
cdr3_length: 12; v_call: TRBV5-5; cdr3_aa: ASSLSSGSNEQF
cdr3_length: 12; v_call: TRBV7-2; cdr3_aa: ASSFSREGDTQY
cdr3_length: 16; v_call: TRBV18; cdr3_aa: ASSPDLGQGISGNTIY
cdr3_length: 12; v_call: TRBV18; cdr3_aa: ASSPMVGDNEQF
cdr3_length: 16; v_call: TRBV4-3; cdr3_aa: ASSQVGGTGIPAAEAF
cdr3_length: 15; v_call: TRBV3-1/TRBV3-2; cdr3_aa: ASSQYPRSSMRDEQY
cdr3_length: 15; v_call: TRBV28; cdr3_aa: ASTDSPGTGKGKTQY
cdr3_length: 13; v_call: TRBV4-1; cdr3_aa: ASSQDTWRGQPQH
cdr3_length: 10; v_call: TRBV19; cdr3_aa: ASRYRGHGYT
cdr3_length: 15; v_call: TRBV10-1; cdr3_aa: ASPRGLARSSYNEQF
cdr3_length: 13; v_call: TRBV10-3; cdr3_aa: AISEVTGETDTQY
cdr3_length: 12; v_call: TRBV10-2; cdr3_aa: ASKTSGGINEQF
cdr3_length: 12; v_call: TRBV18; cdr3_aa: ASSPDRQNTEAF
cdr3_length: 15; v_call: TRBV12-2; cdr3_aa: ASRFSRPLGGNTEAF
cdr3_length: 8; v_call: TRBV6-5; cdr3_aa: ANKNTEAF
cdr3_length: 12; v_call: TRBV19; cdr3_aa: ASTPGLINEKLF
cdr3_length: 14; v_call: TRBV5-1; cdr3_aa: ASSPGQGALDTEAF
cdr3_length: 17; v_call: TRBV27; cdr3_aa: ASSLEAPSGRTVTGELF
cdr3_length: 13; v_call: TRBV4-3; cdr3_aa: ASSQDEGGGSPLH
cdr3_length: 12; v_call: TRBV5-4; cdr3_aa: ASSLRTDSYEQY
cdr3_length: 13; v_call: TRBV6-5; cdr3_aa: ASSPGTVNNQPQH
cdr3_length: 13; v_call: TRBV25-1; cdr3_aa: ASSETSGGRETQY
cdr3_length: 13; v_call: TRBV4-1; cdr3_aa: ASSQDAGPSGEQF
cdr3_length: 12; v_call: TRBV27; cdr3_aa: ASSSAGGVETQY
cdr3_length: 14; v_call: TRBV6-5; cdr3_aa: ASSSRNARQWTEAF
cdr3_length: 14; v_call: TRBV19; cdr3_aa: ASKDMALYSNQPQH
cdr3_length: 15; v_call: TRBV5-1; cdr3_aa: ASSLSSGGPPYNEQF
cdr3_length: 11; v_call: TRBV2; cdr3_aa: ASRGQTVDGYT
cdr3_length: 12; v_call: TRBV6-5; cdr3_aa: ASSLQGENSPLH
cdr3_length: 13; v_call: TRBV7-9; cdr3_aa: ASSLARDRAFGYT
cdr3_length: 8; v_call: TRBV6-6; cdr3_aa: ASSGGGYT
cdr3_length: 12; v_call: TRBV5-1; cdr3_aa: ARSLAGAGAEAF
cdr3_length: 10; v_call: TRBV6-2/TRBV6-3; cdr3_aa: ASSTGAKTQY
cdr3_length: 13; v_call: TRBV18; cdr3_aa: ASSRAQGKSTEAF
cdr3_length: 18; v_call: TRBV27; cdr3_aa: ASRRGRQGFLARSNDEQY
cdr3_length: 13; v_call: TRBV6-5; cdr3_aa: ASSYSKTGSYGYT
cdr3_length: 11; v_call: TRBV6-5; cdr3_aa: ATTRGGSYEQY
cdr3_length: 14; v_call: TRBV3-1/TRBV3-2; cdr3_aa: ASSQGQREGLETQY
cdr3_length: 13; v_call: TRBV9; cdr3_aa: ASSVEVVRGSPLH
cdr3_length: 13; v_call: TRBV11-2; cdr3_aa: ASSRGDRGNYGYT
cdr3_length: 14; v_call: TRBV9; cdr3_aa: ASSPGQGVGNTEAF
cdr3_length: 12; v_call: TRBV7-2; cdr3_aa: ASSLSGATYEQY
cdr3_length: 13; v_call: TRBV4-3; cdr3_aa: ASSQEGTGGGIQY
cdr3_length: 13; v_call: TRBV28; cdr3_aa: ASRNSRISGNTIY
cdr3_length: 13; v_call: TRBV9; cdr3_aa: ASSEGQGAVGGYT
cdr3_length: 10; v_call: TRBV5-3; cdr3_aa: ALLTGNTEAF
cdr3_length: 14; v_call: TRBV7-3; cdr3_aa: ASSFGAGGRADTQY
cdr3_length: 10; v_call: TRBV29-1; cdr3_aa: SVSHDTDTQY
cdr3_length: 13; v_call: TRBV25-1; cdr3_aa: ASSEGTGETETQY
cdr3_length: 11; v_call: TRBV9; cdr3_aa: ASSLRGIGAYT
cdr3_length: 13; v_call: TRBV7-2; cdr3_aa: ASSQRTGGNEKLF
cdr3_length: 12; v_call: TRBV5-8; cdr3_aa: ASSLQGAKVGYT
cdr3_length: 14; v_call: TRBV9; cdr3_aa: ASSVMPAGYTDTQY
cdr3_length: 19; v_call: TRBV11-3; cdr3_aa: ASSLEVGQSGGSSGANVLT
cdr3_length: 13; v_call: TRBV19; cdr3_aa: ASSIAGQGNQPQH